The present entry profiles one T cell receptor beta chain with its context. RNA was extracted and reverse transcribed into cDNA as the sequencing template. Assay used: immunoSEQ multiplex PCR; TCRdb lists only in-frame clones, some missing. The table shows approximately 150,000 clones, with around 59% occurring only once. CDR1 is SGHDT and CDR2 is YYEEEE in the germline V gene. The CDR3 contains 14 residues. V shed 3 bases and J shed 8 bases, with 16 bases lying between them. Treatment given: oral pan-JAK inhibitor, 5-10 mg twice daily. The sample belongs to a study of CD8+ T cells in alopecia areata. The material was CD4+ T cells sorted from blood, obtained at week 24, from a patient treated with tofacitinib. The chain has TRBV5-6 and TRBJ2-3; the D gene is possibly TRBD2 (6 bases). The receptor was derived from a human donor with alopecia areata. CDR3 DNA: TGTGCCAGCAGCTCCGGGACTCCCACGGGTACGCAGTATTTT. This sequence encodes CASSSGTPTGTQYF. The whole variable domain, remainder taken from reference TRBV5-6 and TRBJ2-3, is DAGVTQSPTHLIKTRGQQVTLRCSPKSGHDTVSWYQQALGQGPQFIFQYYEEEERQRGNFPDRFSGHQFPNYSSELNVNALLLGDSALYLCASSSGTPTGTQYFGPGTRLTVL.